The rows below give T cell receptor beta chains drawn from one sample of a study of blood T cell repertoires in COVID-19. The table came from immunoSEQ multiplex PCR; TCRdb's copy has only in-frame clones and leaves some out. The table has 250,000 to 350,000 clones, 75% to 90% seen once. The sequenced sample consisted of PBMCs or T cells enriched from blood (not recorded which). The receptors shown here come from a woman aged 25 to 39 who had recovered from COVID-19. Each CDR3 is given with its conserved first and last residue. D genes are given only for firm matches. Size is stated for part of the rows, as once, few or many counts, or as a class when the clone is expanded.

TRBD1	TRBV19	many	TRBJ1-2	TGTGCCAGTAGTTTCCCGGGACAGAGTTTCTATGGCTACACCTTC	CASSFPGQSFYGYTF
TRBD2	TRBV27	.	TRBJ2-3	TGTGCCAGCAGTTTGCGGTGGTCAGCGGGAATTACTAGCACAGATACGCAGTATTTT	CASSLRWSAGITSTDTQYF
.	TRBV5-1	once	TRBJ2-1	TGCGCCAGCAGCTTGGGAGGACAGACTTACAATGAGCAGTTCTTC	CASSLGGQTYNEQFF
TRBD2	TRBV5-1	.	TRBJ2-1	TGCGCCAGCAGCTTGGCTAGCGGCTCCTACAATGAGCAGTTCTTC	CASSLASGSYNEQFF
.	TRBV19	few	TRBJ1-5	TGTGCCAGTAGTCCGACAGTAGGTACCAATCAGCCCCAGCATTTT	CASSPTVGTNQPQHF
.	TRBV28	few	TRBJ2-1	TGTGCCAGCAGTCAACTATCGGGTGAGCAGTTCTTC	CASSQLSGEQFF
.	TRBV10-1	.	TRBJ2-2	TGCGCCAGCAGTCCGGGAAGCGCCGGGGAGCTGTTTTTT	CASSPGSAGELFF
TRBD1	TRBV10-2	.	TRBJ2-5	TGCGCCAGCAGTGAATGGGACAGGGGCTCGGAGACCCAGTACTTC	CASSEWDRGSETQYF
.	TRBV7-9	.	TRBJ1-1	TGTGCCAGCAGCTCAGGGTACACTGAAGCTTTCTTT	CASSSGYTEAFF
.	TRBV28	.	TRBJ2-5	TGTGCCAGCAGCCGGACAGCTCAAGAGACCCAGTACTTC	CASSRTAQETQYF
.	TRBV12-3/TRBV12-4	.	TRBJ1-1	TGTGCCAGCAGTCGGGGAGGCACTGAAGCTTTCTTT	CASSRGGTEAFF
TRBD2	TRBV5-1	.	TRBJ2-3	TGCGCCAGCAGCTTAGCCGAACTAGCGTCAAATGGAGATACGCAGTATTTT	CASSLAELASNGDTQYF
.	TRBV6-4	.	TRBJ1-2	TGTGCCAGCAGTGACTCTACAGGGTTAGACGGCTACACCTTC	CASSDSTGLDGYTF
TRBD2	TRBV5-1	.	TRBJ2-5	TGCGCCAGCAGCTTGGTGGCTAGCGGGGGGGCCGCCGAGACCCAGTACTTC	CASSLVASGGAAETQYF
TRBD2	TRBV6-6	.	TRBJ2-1	TGTGCCAGCAGAACGATAGCGGGAGGGAACTATGAGCAGTTCTTC	CASRTIAGGNYEQFF
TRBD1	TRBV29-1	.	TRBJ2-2	TGCAGCGTGGGACAGGGGGAGAACACCGGGGAGCTGTTTTTT	CSVGQGENTGELFF
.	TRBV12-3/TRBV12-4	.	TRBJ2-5	TGTGCCAGCAGTTTGAGACACCTGGAATCCCAGTACTTC	CASSLRHLESQYF
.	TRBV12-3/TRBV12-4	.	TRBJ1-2	TGTGCCAGCACCCCACGGCGAGGCTATGGCTACACCTTC	CASTPRRGYGYTF
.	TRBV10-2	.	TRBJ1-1	TGCGCCAGCCACCCGGGACACCGTTCGATCGTAAACACTGAAGCTTTCTTT	CASHPGHRSIVNTEAFF
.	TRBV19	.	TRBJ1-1	TGTGCCAGTAGTATACGACTCCAGGGTGGCGCTTTCTTT	CASSIRLQGGAFF
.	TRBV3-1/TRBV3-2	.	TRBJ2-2	TGTGCCAGCAGAACCAGGGACACCGGGGAGCTGTTTTTT	CASRTRDTGELFF
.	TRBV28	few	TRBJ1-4	TGTGCCAGCAACAACAGGGAGGGTAATGAAAAACTGTTTTTT	CASNNREGNEKLFF
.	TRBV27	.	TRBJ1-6	TGTGCCAGCAGTCCAGATCAGGGTACCCTCAGCTCCTATAATTCACCCCTCCACTTT	CASSPDQGTLSSYNSPLHF
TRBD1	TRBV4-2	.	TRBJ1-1	TGTGCCAGCAGCCAAGGGGCCGACAGGGATTCCACTGAAGCTTTCTTT	CASSQGADRDSTEAFF
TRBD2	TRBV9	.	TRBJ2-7	TGTGCCAGCAGCGACCGACTAGCGGGAGTAGGTGAGCAGTACTTC	CASSDRLAGVGEQYF
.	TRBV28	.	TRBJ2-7	TGTGCCAGCAGTTTATCGGTCGGCTACGAGCAGTACTTC	CASSLSVGYEQYF
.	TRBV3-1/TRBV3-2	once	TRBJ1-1	TGTGCCAGCAGCCATTTACCCTCGAGTAACACTGAAGCTTTCTTT	CASSHLPSSNTEAFF
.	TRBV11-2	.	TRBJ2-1	TGTGCCAGCAACTTCCGCCGGGGAGGATACAATGAGCAGTTCTTC	CASNFRRGGYNEQFF
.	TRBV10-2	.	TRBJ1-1	TGCGCCAGCAGAGACGGACAGAACACTGAAGCTTTCTTT	CASRDGQNTEAFF
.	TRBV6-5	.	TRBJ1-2	TGTGCCAGCGGGAGTAACTATGGCTACACCTTC	CASGSNYGYTF
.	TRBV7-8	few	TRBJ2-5	TGTGCCAGCAGCTTAGATGCCGGTCAAGAGACCCAGTACTTC	CASSLDAGQETQYF
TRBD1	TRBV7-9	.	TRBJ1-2	TGTGCCAGCAGCTTTCCTGGACAGGCCAACTATGGCTACACCTTC	CASSFPGQANYGYTF
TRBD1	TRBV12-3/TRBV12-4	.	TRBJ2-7	TGTGCCAGCAGTAAGGGGGCAGAGTACGAGCAGTACTTC	CASSKGAEYEQYF
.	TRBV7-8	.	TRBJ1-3	TGTGCCAGCAGCGCCCCCCAGTCTGGAAACACCATATATTTT	CASSAPQSGNTIYF
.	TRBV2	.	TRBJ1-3	TGTGCCAGCGGGGAGGCGGACTCTGGAAACACCATATATTTT	CASGEADSGNTIYF
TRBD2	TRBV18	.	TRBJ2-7	TGTGCCAGCTCACCAAGGGAGGGCTACGAGCAGTACTTC	CASSPREGYEQYF
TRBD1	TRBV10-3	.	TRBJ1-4	TGTGCCTCCCAGGGACAGGGCTCAACTAATGAAAAACTGTTTTTT	CASQGQGSTNEKLFF
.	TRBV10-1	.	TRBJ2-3	TGCGCCAGCAGTGAACGGTTAGATACGCAGTATTTT	CASSERLDTQYF
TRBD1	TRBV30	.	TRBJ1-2	TGTGCCTGGAGTACTCCGGGACAGTTCTATGGCTACACCTTC	CAWSTPGQFYGYTF
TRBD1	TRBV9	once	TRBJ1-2	TGTGCCAGCAGCGCAAACAGGGGGCAAGCCTATGGCTACACCTTC	CASSANRGQAYGYTF
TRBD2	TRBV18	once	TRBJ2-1	TGTGCCAGCTCACCAGGACTAGCGGGGGGTTACAATGAGCAGTTCTTC	CASSPGLAGGYNEQFF
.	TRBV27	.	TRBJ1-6	TGTGCCAGCAGTTTCCAGGGAAATTCACCCCTCCACTTT	CASSFQGNSPLHF
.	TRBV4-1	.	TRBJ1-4	TGCGCCAGCAGGCAGTATTCCGAAAAACTGTTTTTT	CASRQYSEKLFF
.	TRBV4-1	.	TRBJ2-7	TGCGCCAGCAGCTCACCGGGACTGAGTATCCACGAGCAGTACTTC	CASSSPGLSIHEQYF
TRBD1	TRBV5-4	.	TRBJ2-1	TGTGCCAGCAACCCGCCGGGACAGGCGTACAATGAGCAGTTCTTC	CASNPPGQAYNEQFF
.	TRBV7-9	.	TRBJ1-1	TGTGCCAGCAGCCCAATCGAAGGGGGGGTGGAAGAACACTACGCTTTCTTT	CASSPIEGGVEEHYAFF
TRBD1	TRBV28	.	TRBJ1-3	TGTGCCAGCAGTTCTAGACAGGGAGTTTCGAACACCATATATTTT	CASSSRQGVSNTIYF
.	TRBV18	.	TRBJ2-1	TGTGCCAGCTCACCTCCCGGGGTTTCCTACAATGAGCAGTTCTTC	CASSPPGVSYNEQFF
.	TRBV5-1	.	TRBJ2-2	TGCGCCAGCAGCTTGGGACTAGGGAACACCGGGGAGCTGTTTTTT	CASSLGLGNTGELFF
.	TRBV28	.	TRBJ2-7	TGTGCCAGCAGTTTAACAGACCGCTACGAGCAGTACTTC	CASSLTDRYEQYF
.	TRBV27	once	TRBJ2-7	TGTGCCAGCAGTTTATCCTACAGGGAAAGGGTCTACGAGCAGTACTTC	CASSLSYRERVYEQYF
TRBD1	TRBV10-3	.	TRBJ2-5	TGTGCCATCGCCAGTGGGGGGACAGGGGGCTATGAGACCCAGTACTTC	CAIASGGTGGYETQYF
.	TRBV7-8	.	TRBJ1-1	TGTGCCAGCAGCTACTCCCACAGGGCGAACACTGAAGCTTTCTTT	CASSYSHRANTEAFF
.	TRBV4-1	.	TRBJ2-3	TGCGCCAGCAGCCGAATAGAATTGGATACGCAGTATTTT	CASSRIELDTQYF
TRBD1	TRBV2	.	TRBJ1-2	TGTGCCAGCAGGGACAGGGGCCACAAGGGCTACACCTTC	CASRDRGHKGYTF
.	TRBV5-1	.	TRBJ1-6	TGCGCCAGCAGCTTGGCGGAGAACCAACCGGGGTTCAATTCACCCCTCCACTTT	CASSLAENQPGFNSPLHF
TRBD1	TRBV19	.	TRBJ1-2	TGTGCCAGTCGACAGGGCTACGGCTACACCTTC	CASRQGYGYTF
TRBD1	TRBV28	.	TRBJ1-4	TGTGCCAGCAGTTTACCAGGGGGCGGTGAAAAACTGTTTTTT	CASSLPGGGEKLFF
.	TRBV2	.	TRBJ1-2	TGTGCCAGCACTCGGAGGGGACTCTATGGCTACACCTTC	CASTRRGLYGYTF